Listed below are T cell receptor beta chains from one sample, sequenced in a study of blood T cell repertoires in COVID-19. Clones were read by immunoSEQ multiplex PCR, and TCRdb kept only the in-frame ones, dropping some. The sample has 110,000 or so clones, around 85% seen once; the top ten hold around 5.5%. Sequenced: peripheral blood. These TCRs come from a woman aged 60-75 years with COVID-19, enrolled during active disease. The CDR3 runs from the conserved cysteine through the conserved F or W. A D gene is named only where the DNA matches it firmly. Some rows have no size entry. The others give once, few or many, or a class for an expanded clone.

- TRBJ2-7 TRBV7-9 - TGTGCCAGCAGCTTAGTCGGAGAGGGCGAGCAGTACTTC CASSLVGEGEQYF
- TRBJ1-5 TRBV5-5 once TGTGCCAGCAGCTTGGAGGGGCTGGGAACGGATTGGCAGCCCCAGCATTTT CASSLEGLGTDWQPQHF
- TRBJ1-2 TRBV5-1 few TGCGCCAGCAGCTTGGAGTCAGGCGATGGCTACACCTTC CASSLESGDGYTF
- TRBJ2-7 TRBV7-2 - TGTGCCAGCAGCTTAGAATTAAGCACGTACGAGCAGTACTTC CASSLELSTYEQYF
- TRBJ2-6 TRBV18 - TGTGCCAGCTCACCACCGGGACTGCTTATCTCTGGGGCCAACGTCCTGACTTTC CASSPPGLLISGANVLTF
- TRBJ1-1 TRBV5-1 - TGCGCCAGCAGCTTGGCCCGGGGGAACACTGAAGCTTTCTTT CASSLARGNTEAFF
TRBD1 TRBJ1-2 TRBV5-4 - TGTGCCAGCAGCTTCGGGACAGGGCTCTCCTATGGCTACACCTTC CASSFGTGLSYGYTF
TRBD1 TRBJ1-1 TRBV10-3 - TGTGCCATCTGGGACAGATTGAACACTGAAGCTTTCTTT CAIWDRLNTEAFF
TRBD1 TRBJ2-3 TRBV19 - TGTGCCAGTAGTATACGTGGGACGAGGGGGACAGCGCCGTCCAAGCAGTATTTT CASSIRGTRGTAPSKQYF
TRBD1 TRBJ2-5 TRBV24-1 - TGTGCCACCAGTGATCCGACAGGGTACCAAGAGACCCAGTACTTC CATSDPTGYQETQYF